The T cell receptor (beta chain) described here comes from a study of blood T cells in healthy people across ages. This clonotype has a count of ten or more. Its antigen is undetermined. Individuals who donated were healthy Caucasians from Russia aged roughly 6 to 90. Whole-study results and caveats: With naive T cell percentage, TCR beta diversity showed a strong correlation. Considered underestimates were the diversity estimates obtained from one million T cells.

Primed by a sample-barcoded 5' primer and a J-beta primer mix, a second PCR proceeded for 7 to 11 cycles. Every individual sample yielded 3 million or more paired-end reads (each containing CDR3). Using its own MiXCR run on the 5' RACE reads, TCRdb lists one record per CDR3 protein. In the table there are 600,000 to 850,000 distinct CDR3 sequences, about 40% of which are singletons. The clonotype was recovered from a woman aged 55-70 years in good health. The sample taken for sequencing was blood.

CDR3 residues: CASSYGGQDYEQYF. CDR3 coding DNA: TGTGCCAGCAGTTACGGAGGACAGGACTACGAGCAGTACTTC. V usage is TRBV6-5 and J usage is TRBJ2-7, with TRBD1 identical over 7 bases. Germline CDR1 is MNHEY and CDR2 is SVGAGI. This CDR3 spans 14 amino acids. V dropped 2 bases and J dropped 3; count of bases not matched to a gene: 4.